Following are 31 T cell receptor beta chains from one sample sequenced in a study of blood T cell repertoires in COVID-19. Using immunoSEQ multiplex PCR, the repertoire was profiled, and TCRdb retains in-frame clones only, with some absent. The sample holds some 210,000 clones, about nine tenths seen once. Sequenced material: peripheral blood. The receptor set was obtained from a man between 60 and 75 years old who had recovered from COVID-19.

The chain couples TRBV27 to TRBJ2-7; 12 nucleotides match TRBD1. The length of the CDR3 is 17 residues. V lost 2 bases, J lost 6 bases, and 11 bases stayed unmatched. CDR1 and CDR2 from the germline V gene are MNHEY and SMNVEV (reference sequence). The CDR3 bases are TGTGCCAGCAGTTTAATCGGGACAGGGGGCTTTCGCGTCGAGCAGTACTTC. This sequence encodes CASSLIGTGGFRVEQYF.

The genes are TRBV20-1 and TRBJ2-1, with 8 bases that match TRBD2. The J segment lost 4 bases and the V segment lost 4 bases, leaving 6 bases of the junction unmatched. From germline, CDR1 is DFQATT and CDR2 SNEGSKA (reference sequence). This CDR3 contains 14 residues. CDR3 residues: CSANDGRGYNEQFF. In nucleotides, the CDR3 is TGCAGTGCTAATGACGGGAGGGGGTACAATGAGCAGTTCTTC.

The gene calls are TRBV13 and TRBJ1-4, with D possibly TRBD1 on 5 matching bases. CDR3 length: 14 residues. The V end was cut by 5 bases, the J end by 8 bases, with 15 bases between. Germline CDR1 and CDR2: PRHDT and FYEKMQ (reference sequence). Here the CDR3 reads CASSQKGFREKLFF. CDR3 DNA: TGTGCCAGCAGCCAGAAGGGGTTTAGGGAAAAACTGTTTTTT.

The chain carries TRBV28 and TRBJ1-2; possibly TRBD1 for D (5 bases). The germline V and J ends were trimmed by 2 bases and 8 bases, with 12 bases remaining between them. The CDR3 contains 13 residues. CDR1 is MDHEN, CDR2 SYDVKM, per germline. CDR3: CASSLRGGWGYTF. DNA of the CDR3: TGTGCCAGCAGTTTAAGGGGAGGCTGGGGCTACACCTTC.

This sequence joins TRBV27 and TRBJ2-7, with 7 nucleotides matching TRBD1. V shed 5 bases, J shed 4 bases, and the junction held 20 bases outside the gene matches. This CDR3 has 18 residues. Germline loops: CDR1 MNHEY, CDR2 SMNVEV (reference sequence). CDR3 bases: TGTGCCAGCAGTCAACTAGTACGAGGGGGCTCGGCGCGATACGAGCAGTACTTC. Its translation is CASSQLVRGGSARYEQYF.

In this sample, this clone turned up once. The rearrangement links TRBV2 to TRBJ1-6; 8 bases align to TRBD1. The V gene end was trimmed by 11 bases and the J gene end by 5 bases; junction bases not matched to a gene: 5. This CDR3 region has 13 residues. The germline CDR1 and CDR2 sequences are SNHLY and FYNNEI. Written as DNA, the CDR3 is TGTGCCGTAAAACAGGGGGATAATTCACCCCTCCACTTT. As protein: CAVKQGDNSPLHF.

Of note for this clone: The junction shows a germline mismatch at one end, possibly a read error. The rearrangement joins TRBV7-8 to TRBJ2-2, with 12 positions matching TRBD2. Germline-derived CDR1 and CDR2 are SGHVS and FQNEAQ. This CDR3 spans 16 amino acids. This chain's CDR3 is CASSIAASGRAGELFF. The CDR3 DNA is TGTGCCAGCAGCATAGCAGCTAGCGGGAGGGCCGGGGAGCTGTTTTTT. Full variable domain (outside the CDR3, taken from reference TRBV7-8 and TRBJ2-2): GAGVSQSPRYKVAKRGQDVALRCDPISGHVSLFWYQQALGQGPEFLTYFQNEAQLDKSGLPSDRFFAERPEGSVSTLKIQRTQQEDSAVYLCASSIAASGRAGELFFGEGSRLTVL.

This chain uses TRBV28 with TRBJ2-3, with D perhaps TRBD1 (6 bases). The CDR3 has 16 amino acids. Germline V gene sequence: CDR1 MDHEN, CDR2 SYDVKM. The ends were cut back, 3 bases at V and 3 bases at J, with 16 bases in the middle. The DNA for the CDR3 is TGTGCCAGCAGTTTTATACAGGGAAGTTTGACAGATACGCAGTATTTT. Amino acids: CASSFIQGSLTDTQYF.

The CDR3, as DNA: TGTGCCACCTCGCTGACTAGCGGGGGGGAGGAGACCCAGTACTTC. It yields the protein CATSLTSGGEETQYF. This chain connects TRBV5-6 to TRBJ2-5; 14 positions match TRBD2. The CDR3 has 15 amino acids. The J segment lost 5 bases and the V segment lost 9 bases, leaving 9 bases of the junction unmatched. Germline V lookup: CDR1 SGHDT, CDR2 YYEEEE.

This clone was seen only once. J is TRBJ2-1 and V is TRBV15; D is unclear. The CDR3 is made up of 15 amino acids. The V end was cut by 1 base, the J end by 0 bases, with 7 bases between. CDR1 LNHNV and CDR2 YYDKDF come from the germline V gene (reference sequence). The chain's CDR3 is CATSRGLSSYNEQFF. CDR3 DNA sequence: TGTGCCACCAGCAGAGGTTTGAGCTCCTACAATGAGCAGTTCTTC.

CDR3 protein: CASSYRDRLLCGGYTF. The CDR3 nucleotides read TGTGCCAGCAGTTACAGGGACAGGCTCCTCTGTGGGGGCTACACCTTC. The chain employs TRBV6-7 and TRBJ1-2, with 8 positions matching TRBD1. TRBV6-7 is an ORF, and what it does is uncertain. V was pared by 2 bases and J by 8 bases, with 13 bases of the junction left unmatched. CDR3 length: 16 residues.

This rearrangement joins TRBV5-8 to TRBJ2-1; D may be TRBD2 (5 bases). Trimming shortened V by 3 bases and J by 6 bases, and 19 bases separated the two germline ends. Per germline, CDR1 SGHTS and CDR2 YDEGEE. The CDR3 contains 16 residues. Here the CDR3 reads CASSWELGPPGNEQFF. CDR3 in DNA: TGTGCCAGCAGCTGGGAGTTAGGGCCCCCGGGCAATGAGCAGTTCTTC.

This sequence joins TRBV19 and TRBJ2-3, with 7 nucleotides matching TRBD1. The CDR3 extends over 15 amino acids. The trim removed 4 bases at V and 0 bases at J, leaving 4 bases unmatched. The germline V gene has CDR1 LNHDA and CDR2 SQIVND (reference sequence). This chain's CDR3 is CASSTRDRSTDTQYF. DNA for the CDR3: TGTGCCAGTAGTACCCGGGACAGAAGCACAGATACGCAGTATTTT.

This clone was seen a single time. The chain joins TRBV10-3 to TRBJ1-1; TRBD1 might be the D (6 bases). CDR1 ENHRY and CDR2 SYGVKD come from the germline V gene. CDR3 size: 13 residues. Trimming stripped 7 bases from V and 4 bases from J, with 13 bases between. The CDR3 DNA sequence: TGTGCCATCATGGGAGGGGGAGTCACTGAAGCTTTCTTT. Translated: CAIMGGGVTEAFF.

This sequence joins TRBV4-2 and TRBJ2-7, with D maybe TRBD1 (5 bases). Trimming removed 0 bases at V and 2 bases at J, with 14 bases between. CDR3 length equals 16 residues. Per germline, CDR1 LGHNA and CDR2 YNFKEQ. The CDR3 nucleotides read TGTGCCAGCAGCCAAGATCCTAGACAGCTGGCCTACGAGCAGTACTTC. Its protein product is CASSQDPRQLAYEQYF.

This clone has only a few counts. V is TRBV28 and J is TRBJ1-2, with 9 positions matching TRBD1. From germline, CDR1 is MDHEN and CDR2 SYDVKM. After removal of 5 bases from V and 7 bases from J, the junction contained 11 bases not matched to a gene. This CDR3 is built from 15 residues. CDR3 nucleotide sequence: TGTGCCAGCAGTCTCTGGGGACAGGGAAAAGGTGGCTACACCTTC. Protein sequence: CASSLWGQGKGGYTF.

The CDR3 DNA reads as TGTGCCAGCAGACGACAGGGGGCCGTCGGGGAGCTGTTTTTT. It translates to CASRRQGAVGELFF. This chain joins TRBV6-5 and TRBJ2-2, with 10 bases identical to TRBD1. With 6 bases clipped from V and 7 bases from J, the junction kept 5 bases outside the gene matches. Germline V gene lookup returns CDR1 MNHEY and CDR2 SVGAGI. The CDR3 extends over 14 amino acids.

This chain joins TRBV11-2 and TRBJ1-2; D unclear. The CDR3 runs 15 residues. Trimming removed 5 bases from V and 2 bases from J, with 15 bases in between. Germline V gene lookup returns CDR1 SGHAT and CDR2 FQNNGV. The CDR3 sequence: CASSPPDGKNYGYTF. CDR3 DNA sequence: TGTGCCAGCAGCCCGCCGGACGGGAAAAACTATGGCTACACCTTC.

The V gene is TRBV5-1, the J gene TRBJ1-1; TRBD1 is a possible D gene (6 bases). The CDR3 is 14 amino acids. CDR1 is SGHRS and CDR2 is YFSETQ in the germline V gene. V was shortened by 4 bases and J by 6 bases, with 16 bases between the two germline ends. The CDR3 coding sequence is TGCGCCAGCAGCAAGGGACAAGGGGCACCTGAAGCTTTCTTT. This encodes CASSKGQGAPEAFF.

The gene calls are TRBV18 and TRBJ1-6, with D perhaps TRBD1 (6 bases). Trimming removed 8 bases at V and 10 bases at J, with 18 bases between. From germline, CDR1 is KGHSH and CDR2 LQKENI. CDR3 length: 14 amino acids. CDR3 sequence: CASAETGQESPLHF. DNA of the CDR3: TGTGCCAGCGCTGAGACAGGACAAGAATCACCCCTCCACTTT.

This chain uses TRBV6-1 with TRBJ2-7, with D possibly TRBD2 on 6 matching bases. V lost 0 bases to trimming and J lost 4 bases, with 16 bases between them. The CDR3 loop spans 16 amino acids. CDR1 is MNHNS, CDR2 SASEGT, per germline. The CDR3 protein is CASSEARGNGRYEQYF. The CDR3, as DNA: TGTGCCAGCAGTGAAGCTCGCGGGAATGGGAGGTACGAGCAGTACTTC.

V gene TRBV19 combines with J gene TRBJ1-5, with D tentatively TRBD1 (5 bases). V lost 3 bases and J lost 1, with 13 bases in between. Per germline, CDR1 LNHDA and CDR2 SQIVND (reference sequence). There are 16 residues in the CDR3. CDR3 coding DNA: TGTGCCAGTAGTATCGGGGGGGTGTTAAGCAATCAGCCCCAGCATTTT. Its protein product is CASSIGGVLSNQPQHF.

This clone was seen a single time. The J gene is TRBJ1-5, the V gene TRBV13; 7 nucleotides match TRBD1. CDR3 length: 13 amino acids. Germline V gene lookup returns CDR1 PRHDT and CDR2 FYEKMQ (reference sequence). V shed 8 bases and J 9 bases; nucleotides not matched to a gene: 10. This CDR3 reads CASGRTGERPQHF. CDR3 in DNA: TGTGCCAGCGGCCGAACAGGGGAACGGCCCCAGCATTTT.

The chain combines TRBV5-1 with TRBJ2-1; a weak D match, TRBD1 (5 bases). Trimming cost V 4 bases and J 10 bases, with 12 bases left between them. The CDR3 covers 12 residues. Germline V gene sequence: CDR1 SGHRS, CDR2 YFSETQ. DNA of the CDR3: TGCGCCAGCAGCGTCCCCTGGACAGAGCAGTTCTTC. Its protein is CASSVPWTEQFF.

The genes are TRBV6-1 and TRBJ1-2; a possible D gene is TRBD1 (5 bases). This CDR3 has 14 residues. The germline gives CDR1 MNHNS, CDR2 SASEGT. V lost 1 base and J lost 4, with 10 bases in between. The CDR3 DNA sequence: TGTGCCAGCAGTGAAGACCACAGGACCTATGGCTACACCTTC. It is translated as CASSEDHRTYGYTF.

The CDR3 DNA is TGTGCCATCAGTACCCCGGACAGGCCCTACGAGCAGTACTTC. Its translation is CAISTPDRPYEQYF. This rearrangement joins TRBV10-3 to TRBJ2-7, with TRBD1 identical over 7 bases. The ends lost 5 bases at V and 2 bases at J; junction bases unmatched: 6. The length of the CDR3 is 14 residues. Germline-derived CDR1 and CDR2 are ENHRY and SYGVKD.

This chain's CDR3 is CASSLSSRGRGTDTQYF. The CDR3 DNA reads TGTGCCAGCAGCTTATCGAGTAGGGGAAGGGGCACAGATACGCAGTATTTT. The rearrangement links TRBV7-3 to TRBJ2-3; possibly TRBD1 for D (5 bases). CDR1 SGHTA and CDR2 FQGTGA come from the germline V gene. This CDR3 region has 17 residues. The V end lost 2 bases, the J end lost 1 base, and 16 bases lay between the germline ends.

This clone was seen a few times. The genes are TRBV6-2 or TRBV6-3 and TRBJ1-2; 7 positions match TRBD1. The junction had 5 bases not matched to a gene; V was cut back by 2 bases and J by 2 bases. This CDR3 region has 15 residues. Germline V gene data show CDR1 as MNHEY and CDR2 as SVGEGT. The CDR3 DNA reads as TGTGCCAGCAGTTACCACGGGACAGCGAACTATGGCTACACCTTC. Its protein product is CASSYHGTANYGYTF.

The V call is TRBV28, the J call TRBJ2-3, with 11 bases fitting TRBD1. J lost 5 bases, V lost 8 bases, and 6 bases had no gene match. The CDR3 contains 14 residues. CDR1 is MDHEN, CDR2 SYDVKM, per germline. This CDR3 is CASEDRGRGDTQYF. DNA for the CDR3: TGTGCCAGCGAGGACAGGGGGCGGGGAGATACGCAGTATTTT.

J is TRBJ2-1 and V is TRBV10-2, with 8 bases aligning to TRBD2. V shed 6 bases and J 13 bases; nucleotides not matched to a gene: 5. Germline values: CDR1 WSHSY, CDR2 SAAADI. CDR3 length equals 11 residues. CDR3 protein: CASSWTSSQFF. DNA for the CDR3: TGCGCCAGCAGCTGGACTAGCTCCCAGTTCTTC.

The chain recombines TRBV5-1 with TRBJ1-2; D might be TRBD1 (5 bases). Germline values: CDR1 SGHRS, CDR2 YFSETQ. The V end lost 0 bases, the J end lost 7 bases, and 10 bases lay between the germline ends. This CDR3 is 13 amino acids long. The CDR3 protein is CASSLEGAGGYTF. The CDR3 DNA reads as TGCGCCAGCAGCTTGGAAGGGGCCGGTGGCTACACCTTC.